What follows are 10 T cell receptor beta chains derived from one specimen sequenced in a study of blood T cell repertoires in COVID-19 (dated by TCRdb to 2018 to 2020). Library prep was done by the immunoSEQ multiplex PCR assay. The source is immuneACCESS, and TCRdb retained only in-frame sequences with V and J called. Part of the clones is not carried over; for the studies checked, unresolved V genes explain less than half of this, and the remainder is unexplained. For this sample there are fewer than 250,000 clones; around four fifths appear just once. The ten top clones hold more than 6% of the sample. Sequencing used peripheral blood. The receptors originated from a woman aged 60-75 years with active or convalescent COVID-19.

The rearrangement links TRBV3-1 (or the pseudogene TRBV3-2) to TRBJ2-1, with TRBD1 matching over 8 bases. Per germline, CDR1 LGHDT and CDR2 YNNKEL (reference sequence). There are 16 residues in the CDR3. The trim removed 3 bases at V and 0 bases at J, leaving 4 bases unmatched. The CDR3 region has the DNA TGTGCCAGCAGCCATGGACAGGGTTACTCCTACAATGAGCAGTTCTTC. Amino acid sequence: CASSHGQGYSYNEQFF.

This clone occurred a few times. V gene TRBV18 combines with J gene TRBJ1-1; the match to TRBD1 covers 8 bases. The trim removed 1 base at V and 3 bases at J, leaving 10 bases unmatched. The CDR3 is 17 amino acids. Germline V gives CDR1 KGHSH, CDR2 LQKENI. CDR3 sequence: CASSPLSQGASDTEAFF. In nucleotides, the CDR3 is TGTGCCAGCTCACCACTCTCGCAGGGGGCATCGGACACTGAAGCTTTCTTT.

This sequence joins TRBV19 and TRBJ1-4; no clear D. This CDR3 comprises 13 residues. Trimming took off 6 bases at V and 0 bases at J, with 5 bases between the two ends. The germline V gene has CDR1 LNHDA and CDR2 SQIVND (reference sequence). In nucleotides, the CDR3 is TGTGCCAGTAGGGGAGCAACTAATGAAAAACTGTTTTTT. As protein: CASRGATNEKLFF.

J is TRBJ2-1 and V is TRBV5-5, with 10 positions matching TRBD1. With 7 bases clipped from V and 7 bases from J, the junction kept 5 bases outside the gene matches. The CDR3 sequence is 13 residues long. CDR1 is SGHKS, CDR2 YYEKEE, per germline (reference sequence). The CDR3 nucleotides read TGTGCCAGCGAAAGGACAGGGGGGAATGAGCAGTTCTTC. This codes for CASERTGGNEQFF.

The J gene is TRBJ2-7, the V gene TRBV7-8, with TRBD2 matching 7 bases. With 7 bases clipped from V and 4 bases from J, the junction kept 7 bases outside the gene matches. Germline CDR1 is SGHVS and CDR2 is FQNEAQ. The CDR3 loop spans 13 amino acids. The CDR3 coding sequence is TGTGCCAGCACTCCGCGGGAGTTTTACGAGCAGTACTTC. Translation: CASTPREFYEQYF.

CDR3 bases: TGTGCCAGCACCCCCCTACAGGGGGCTCAGTCCTACTATGGCTACACCTTC. Its translation: CASTPLQGAQSYYGYTF. The V call is TRBV28, the J call TRBJ1-2; 9 bases align to TRBD1. Germline V gene data show CDR1 as MDHEN and CDR2 as SYDVKM. This CDR3 has 17 residues. With V trimmed by 7 bases and J by 3 bases, 15 bases remained unmatched.

This rearrangement joins TRBV5-6 to TRBJ1-6; 7 positions match TRBD1. V lost 0 bases and J lost 14; bases outside the gene matches: 11. The CDR3 extends over 15 amino acids. Germline assignment: CDR1 SGHDT and CDR2 YYEEEE. The CDR3 loop is CASSLDWGQTPSLHF. In DNA, the CDR3 is TGTGCCAGCAGCTTGGATTGGGGACAGACCCCATCCCTCCACTTT.

The gene calls are TRBV10-3 and TRBJ2-3; 8 bases are shared with TRBD2. This CDR3 contains 15 residues. Germline V CDR1 and CDR2: ENHRY, SYGVKD. With V trimmed by 4 bases and J by 5 bases, 8 bases remained unmatched. The CDR3: CAISVGGLGGDTQYF. The CDR3 DNA follows: TGTGCCATCAGTGTAGGGGGACTAGGTGGAGATACGCAGTATTTT.

V and J are TRBV4-1 and TRBJ1-2; D gene ambiguous. This CDR3 has 17 amino acids. Germline CDR1 reads MGHRA; CDR2 reads YSYEKL. Trimming stripped 0 bases from V and 2 bases from J, with 16 bases between. For the CDR3, the DNA is TGCGCCAGCAGCCAAGATGCCCTCGCAGGTGGGAACTATGGCTACACCTTC. Translation gives CASSQDALAGGNYGYTF.

The chain recombines TRBV29-1 with TRBJ1-5; no clear D gene. From germline, CDR1 is SQVTM and CDR2 ANQGSEA. The CDR3 is 13 amino acids. V was pared by 6 bases and J by 5 bases, with 14 bases between. This CDR3 is CSVADSRDQPQHF. The CDR3 DNA follows: TGCAGCGTGGCTGATTCGAGGGATCAGCCCCAGCATTTT.